This T cell receptor (beta chain) was captured by sequencing in a study of response to subunit inactivated influenza vaccine. Study-wide results and caveats: Seasonal influenza vaccination, on each occasion, was suggested by the authors to recruit few new T cells.

This clonotype was counted at least ten times. Its matching antigen is unknown. One entry per CDR3 protein results from TCRdb running MiXCR on the RT-PCR reads. The sample consists of under 850,000 distinct CDR3 sequences, roughly 18% of them appearing once. The sequenced sample was PBMCs from blood, obtained about 5 days after vaccination. The sequence came from a man aged 45-65 years who received an inactivated influenza vaccine.

CDR3 DNA sequence: TGTGCCAGCAGTTTATTCGAGGACCCCCGGGAGCTGTTTTTT. Amino acids: CASSLFEDPRELFF. This rearrangement joins TRBV28 to TRBJ2-2; D gene uncertain. The V gene's germline CDR1 is MDHEN and CDR2 SYDVKM. V was cut by 1 base and J by 9 bases, with 12 bases left in between. The CDR3 covers 14 residues. Looking up the rest from reference TRBV28 and TRBJ2-2 gives the full variable domain: DVKVTQSSRYLVKRTGEKVFLECVQDMDHENMFWYRQDPGLGLRLIYFSYDVKMKEKGDIPEGYSVSREKKERFSLILESASTNQTSMYLCASSLFEDPRELFFGEGSRLTVL.